These T cell receptor beta chains were read from a single sample in a study of spatial heterogeneity in lung cancer. TCRdb redid the calling of the 5' RACE reads with MiXCR, one entry per CDR3 protein. The sample shows around 100,000 distinct CDR3 sequences, 4.4% of them seen only once. The source material was lung tumor tissue, sampled at surgery. Receptors were obtained from a male donor with early-stage non-small cell lung cancer. Each CDR3 is given with its conserved first and last residue. Fields, in order: V gene, J gene, D gene, clone size, CDR3 DNA, CDR3 protein. D genes are given only for firm matches. Size is stated for part of the rows, as once, few or many counts, or as a class when the clone is expanded.

v_call: TRBV7-9
j_call: TRBJ1-4
d_call: TRBD1
clone_size: NA
cdr3_nt: TGTGCCAGCACTACCCCTGGACAGGGCGATGAAAAACTGTTTTTT
cdr3_aa: CASTTPGQGDEKLFF

v_call: TRBV11-2
j_call: TRBJ1-4
d_call: NA
clone_size: NA
cdr3_nt: TGTGCCAGCAGCGTAAGACAGGAAAAACTGTTTTTT
cdr3_aa: CASSVRQEKLFF

v_call: TRBV27
j_call: TRBJ2-2
d_call: NA
clone_size: many
cdr3_nt: TGTGCCAGCAGCCCATGGGGGGTCACCGGGGAGCTGTTTTTT
cdr3_aa: CASSPWGVTGELFF

v_call: TRBV9
j_call: TRBJ2-3
d_call: NA
clone_size: many
cdr3_nt: TGTGCCAGCAGCGTGGCCACAGATACGCAGTATTTT
cdr3_aa: CASSVATDTQYF

v_call: TRBV9
j_call: TRBJ2-2
d_call: TRBD1
clone_size: many
cdr3_nt: TGTGCCAGCAGCCCCAAAGAAGGGGGCCCAGCGAACACCGGGGAGCTGTTTTTT
cdr3_aa: CASSPKEGGPANTGELFF

v_call: TRBV2
j_call: TRBJ1-5
d_call: NA
clone_size: NA
cdr3_nt: TGTGCCAGCAGTGGTCCCTGGGACAGCAATCAGCCCCAGCATTTT
cdr3_aa: CASSGPWDSNQPQHF

v_call: TRBV27
j_call: TRBJ2-7
d_call: TRBD2
clone_size: NA
cdr3_nt: TGTGCCAGCAGTATCGAAGCGGGAGTAGCCGAGCAGTACTTC
cdr3_aa: CASSIEAGVAEQYF

v_call: TRBV20-1
j_call: TRBJ2-1
d_call: NA
clone_size: NA
cdr3_nt: TGCTCCTGGAGGCGGAACGGTGAGCAGTTCTTC
cdr3_aa: CSWRRNGEQFF

v_call: TRBV7-2
j_call: TRBJ2-5
d_call: TRBD1
clone_size: NA
cdr3_nt: TGTGCCAGCAGCTCGAGGACAGGACAAGAGACCCAGTACTTC
cdr3_aa: CASSSRTGQETQYF

v_call: TRBV6-6
j_call: TRBJ2-5
d_call: TRBD2
clone_size: many
cdr3_nt: TGTGCCAGCAGTTACACGACTAGCTGGGAGACCCAGTACTTC
cdr3_aa: CASSYTTSWETQYF

v_call: TRBV6-1
j_call: TRBJ2-3
d_call: NA
clone_size: many
cdr3_nt: TGTGCCAGCTTGATTACAGATACGCAGTATTTT
cdr3_aa: CASLITDTQYF

v_call: TRBV20-1
j_call: TRBJ2-7
d_call: NA
clone_size: many
cdr3_nt: TGCAGTGCTAGAGGGGGATTTGGTGAGCAGTACTTC
cdr3_aa: CSARGGFGEQYF

v_call: TRBV12-3/TRBV12-4
j_call: TRBJ1-5
d_call: TRBD1
clone_size: many
cdr3_nt: TGTGCCAGCAGTTCAAGGACAGGGGATCAGCCCCAGCATTTT
cdr3_aa: CASSSRTGDQPQHF

v_call: TRBV29-1
j_call: TRBJ1-1
d_call: NA
clone_size: many
cdr3_nt: TGCAGCGTTGAAAGAAGGACAGCGAACACTGAAGCTTTCTTT
cdr3_aa: CSVERRTANTEAFF

v_call: TRBV3-1
j_call: TRBJ2-2
d_call: NA
clone_size: NA
cdr3_nt: TGTGCCAGCAGCCCGTCTAGCGTCTGGGAGCTGTTTTTT
cdr3_aa: CASSPSSVWELFF

v_call: TRBV4-1
j_call: TRBJ2-7
d_call: NA
clone_size: few
cdr3_nt: TGCGCCAGCAGCCAGAGGTATGGAGGATACGAGCAGTACTTC
cdr3_aa: CASSQRYGGYEQYF

v_call: TRBV27
j_call: TRBJ1-2
d_call: TRBD1
clone_size: few
cdr3_nt: TGTGCCAGCAGTCCACACCCGACAGGGGGTAGGGGCTACACCTTC
cdr3_aa: CASSPHPTGGRGYTF

v_call: TRBV20-1
j_call: TRBJ1-3
d_call: NA
clone_size: many
cdr3_nt: TGCAGTGCCCCGGACGGCTACTCTGGAAACACCATATATTTT
cdr3_aa: CSAPDGYSGNTIYF

v_call: TRBV28
j_call: TRBJ1-2
d_call: TRBD1
clone_size: many
cdr3_nt: TGTGCCAGCAGTTATCCGGGACAGCACTATGGCTACACCTTC
cdr3_aa: CASSYPGQHYGYTF

v_call: TRBV2
j_call: TRBJ2-7
d_call: TRBD1
clone_size: many
cdr3_nt: TGTGCCAGCAGTGGCGACAGGGGGCATGTCTTC
cdr3_aa: CASSGDRGHVF

v_call: TRBV7-9
j_call: TRBJ1-2
d_call: NA
clone_size: few
cdr3_nt: TGTGCCAGCACCCCGCCGGGCACCTATGGCTACACCTTC
cdr3_aa: CASTPPGTYGYTF

v_call: TRBV30
j_call: TRBJ2-2
d_call: NA
clone_size: NA
cdr3_nt: TGTGCCTGGAGTGCGGGGGGCGGCTACACCGGGGAGCTGTTTTTT
cdr3_aa: CAWSAGGGYTGELFF

v_call: TRBV5-1
j_call: TRBJ1-1
d_call: NA
clone_size: many
cdr3_nt: TGCGCCAGCAGCTTGAACCAGAACACTGAAGCTTTCTTT
cdr3_aa: CASSLNQNTEAFF

v_call: TRBV6-5
j_call: TRBJ2-5
d_call: TRBD2
clone_size: many
cdr3_nt: TGTGCCAGCAGTTACTCGCTAGCGGGGTCCCAAGAGACCCAGTACTTC
cdr3_aa: CASSYSLAGSQETQYF

v_call: TRBV20-1
j_call: TRBJ2-3
d_call: TRBD2
clone_size: many
cdr3_nt: TGCAGTGCGCCTTACCTAGCGGGAGCTACGCAGTATTTT
cdr3_aa: CSAPYLAGATQYF

v_call: TRBV29-1
j_call: TRBJ2-1
d_call: NA
clone_size: many
cdr3_nt: TGCAGCGCCGTCCGGGGCCCTAGCTCCTACAATGAGCAGTTCTTC
cdr3_aa: CSAVRGPSSYNEQFF

v_call: TRBV3-1
j_call: TRBJ2-7
d_call: NA
clone_size: many
cdr3_nt: TGTGCCAGCAGCCAAGATAACAGCCGGGCGTTGGTGTACTTC
cdr3_aa: CASSQDNSRALVYF

v_call: TRBV5-1
j_call: TRBJ2-7
d_call: TRBD2
clone_size: few
cdr3_nt: TGCGCCAGCAGCTCCTCGATCGCTAGCGGGGCCTACGAGCAGTACTTC
cdr3_aa: CASSSSIASGAYEQYF

v_call: TRBV6-2/TRBV6-3
j_call: TRBJ1-1
d_call: TRBD1
clone_size: many
cdr3_nt: TGTGCCAGCAGATCAGACCGGAACCGGGACAGGGGCACTGAAGCTTTCTTT
cdr3_aa: CASRSDRNRDRGTEAFF

v_call: TRBV5-5
j_call: TRBJ2-7
d_call: TRBD2
clone_size: few
cdr3_nt: TGTGCCAGCAGCTTGGTACTAGCGGCCGCCTACGAGCAGTACTTC
cdr3_aa: CASSLVLAAAYEQYF

v_call: TRBV5-1
j_call: TRBJ2-3
d_call: TRBD1
clone_size: many
cdr3_nt: TGCGCCAGCAGCTCCCTGGACAGGGAGGATACGCAGTATTTT
cdr3_aa: CASSSLDREDTQYF

v_call: TRBV25-1
j_call: TRBJ2-7
d_call: NA
clone_size: many
cdr3_nt: TGTGCCAGCAGTCCCCCGCATTCTCATGGGGACGAGCAGTACTTC
cdr3_aa: CASSPPHSHGDEQYF

v_call: TRBV24-1
j_call: TRBJ1-5
d_call: NA
clone_size: many
cdr3_nt: TGTGCCACCAGTGATTTCACAGCTAATCAGCCCCAGCATTTT
cdr3_aa: CATSDFTANQPQHF

v_call: TRBV20-1
j_call: TRBJ2-1
d_call: NA
clone_size: few
cdr3_nt: TGCAGTGCTAGGCCCCACTCGCCGGATAACAATGAGCAGTTCTTC
cdr3_aa: CSARPHSPDNNEQFF

v_call: TRBV7-8
j_call: TRBJ2-5
d_call: NA
clone_size: many
cdr3_nt: TGTGCCAGCAGCAGATGGGGGCAAGAGACCCAGTACTTC
cdr3_aa: CASSRWGQETQYF

v_call: TRBV7-3
j_call: TRBJ2-7
d_call: NA
clone_size: NA
cdr3_nt: TGTGCCAGCAGCCCCCCCCGGTCGGGCGAGCAGTACTTC
cdr3_aa: CASSPPRSGEQYF

v_call: TRBV12-3/TRBV12-4
j_call: TRBJ2-3
d_call: TRBD2
clone_size: many
cdr3_nt: TGTGCCAGCAGTCCGGGGGGGGGCACAGATACGCAGTATTTT
cdr3_aa: CASSPGGGTDTQYF

v_call: TRBV10-2
j_call: TRBJ1-6
d_call: NA
clone_size: few
cdr3_nt: TGCGCCAGCAGTGCCGGCTACAATAATTCACCCCTCCACTTT
cdr3_aa: CASSAGYNNSPLHF

v_call: TRBV7-2
j_call: TRBJ1-5
d_call: NA
clone_size: many
cdr3_nt: TGTGCCAGCAGCTTAGCGTGGGGGGGTCAGCCCCAGCATTTT
cdr3_aa: CASSLAWGGQPQHF

v_call: TRBV28
j_call: TRBJ2-1
d_call: TRBD2
clone_size: many
cdr3_nt: TGTGCCAGCAGCCCGGGACTAGCGGGAAACGAGCAGTTCTTC
cdr3_aa: CASSPGLAGNEQFF

v_call: TRBV5-1
j_call: TRBJ2-1
d_call: NA
clone_size: many
cdr3_nt: TGCGCCAGCAGCTTCACGGGGGCCCACAATGAGCAGTTCTTC
cdr3_aa: CASSFTGAHNEQFF

v_call: TRBV20-1
j_call: TRBJ2-7
d_call: TRBD2
clone_size: many
cdr3_nt: TGCAGTGCGAGTCGGATGTATCTAGCGGACCCCTCCTACGAGCAGTACTTC
cdr3_aa: CSASRMYLADPSYEQYF

v_call: TRBV28
j_call: TRBJ1-6
d_call: NA
clone_size: many
cdr3_nt: TGTGCCAGCAGTTTAGGGAATGGGGATTCACCCCTCCACTTT
cdr3_aa: CASSLGNGDSPLHF

v_call: TRBV6-1
j_call: TRBJ2-3
d_call: TRBD2
clone_size: few
cdr3_nt: TGTGCCAGCAGTTACTACGGACTAGCGAACACAGATACGCAGTATTTT
cdr3_aa: CASSYYGLANTDTQYF

v_call: TRBV7-8
j_call: TRBJ2-1
d_call: TRBD2
clone_size: many
cdr3_nt: TGTGCCAGCAGCTTTCTAGCGGGATCCTACAATGAGCAGTTCTTC
cdr3_aa: CASSFLAGSYNEQFF

v_call: TRBV2
j_call: TRBJ2-1
d_call: NA
clone_size: few
cdr3_nt: TGTGCCAGCAGTGCCCCCAAGACAGGTTTTCACACCTCCTACAATGAGCAGTTCTTC
cdr3_aa: CASSAPKTGFHTSYNEQFF

v_call: TRBV4-1
j_call: TRBJ1-1
d_call: NA
clone_size: many
cdr3_nt: TGCGCCAGCAGCCAAGTCGGGACATCTCGAGGGGGCACTGAAGCTTTCTTT
cdr3_aa: CASSQVGTSRGGTEAFF

v_call: TRBV7-9
j_call: TRBJ1-2
d_call: NA
clone_size: many
cdr3_nt: TGTGCCAGCAGCAATCGAGCCACCCCGAACTATGGCTACACCTTC
cdr3_aa: CASSNRATPNYGYTF

v_call: TRBV12-5
j_call: TRBJ2-5
d_call: NA
clone_size: many
cdr3_nt: TGTGCTAGTGGTTCGGAAGGTCCTCCTGAGGGAGAGACCCAGTACTTC
cdr3_aa: CASGSEGPPEGETQYF

v_call: TRBV4-2
j_call: TRBJ2-2
d_call: NA
clone_size: many
cdr3_nt: TGTGCCAGCAGCCAAGAAAACACCGGGGAGCTGTTTTTT
cdr3_aa: CASSQENTGELFF

v_call: TRBV11-1
j_call: TRBJ2-7
d_call: NA
clone_size: NA
cdr3_nt: TGTGCCAGCAGCTCACAAGAGCCCGAGCAGTACTTC
cdr3_aa: CASSSQEPEQYF

v_call: TRBV5-1
j_call: TRBJ1-3
d_call: NA
clone_size: many
cdr3_nt: TGCGCCAGCAGCACTACGGGGGACTCTGGAAACACCATATATTTT
cdr3_aa: CASSTTGDSGNTIYF

v_call: TRBV12-3/TRBV12-4
j_call: TRBJ1-6
d_call: NA
clone_size: many
cdr3_nt: TGTGCCAGCAGTTCCGAACGGGGCAGCCCCCTCCACTTT
cdr3_aa: CASSSERGSPLHF